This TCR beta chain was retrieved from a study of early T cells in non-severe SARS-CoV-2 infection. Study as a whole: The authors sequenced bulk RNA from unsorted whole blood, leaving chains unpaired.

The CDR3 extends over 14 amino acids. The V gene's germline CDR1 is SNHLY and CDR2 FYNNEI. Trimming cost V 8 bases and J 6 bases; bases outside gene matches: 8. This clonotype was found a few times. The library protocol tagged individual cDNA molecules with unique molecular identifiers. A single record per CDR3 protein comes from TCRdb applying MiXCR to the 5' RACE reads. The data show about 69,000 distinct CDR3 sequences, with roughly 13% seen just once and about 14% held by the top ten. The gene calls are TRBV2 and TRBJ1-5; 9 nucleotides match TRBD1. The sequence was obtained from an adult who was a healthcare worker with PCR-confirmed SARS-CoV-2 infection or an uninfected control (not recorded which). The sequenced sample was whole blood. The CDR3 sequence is CASGTGGDRQPQHF. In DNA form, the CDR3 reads TGTGCCAGCGGAACAGGGGGCGATCGTCAGCCCCAGCATTTT.